Below are 23 T cell receptor beta chains sequenced from a single sample in a study of molecular identifiers for immune sequencing clone quantification. TCRdb used MiXCR to reprocess the PCR reads, holding one entry per CDR3 protein. The sample includes some 590,000 distinct CDR3 sequences, roughly 27% of them seen just once. The specimen was naive CD8+ T cells from blood, with Jurkat cell RNA spiked in. Subset meaning: FACS-sorted CD8+CD4-CCR7+CD45RA+ naive T cells. The receptors were sampled from a human donor in good health. Some libraries in this study had Jurkat cell RNA spiked in.

The chain uses TRBV3-1 and TRBJ1-2; 12 nucleotides agree with TRBD1. The CDR3 covers 17 residues. Per germline, CDR1 LGHDT and CDR2 YNNKEL (reference sequence). V shed 3 bases, J shed 3 bases, and the junction held 8 bases outside the gene matches. The CDR3 loop reads CASSQPGQGARDYGYTF. The CDR3 DNA is TGTGCCAGCAGCCAGCCGGGACAGGGGGCTAGGGACTATGGCTACACCTTC.

On this clonotype: A much larger clone sits a single nucleotide away, making a read error possible. The chain uses TRBV2 and TRBJ2-7; D ambiguous. CDR3 size: 15 residues. Germline CDR1 reads SNHLY; CDR2 reads FYNNEI. The CDR3 loop is CASSEGQADLYERYF. For the CDR3, the DNA is TGTGCCAGCAGTGAAGGTCAGGCAGACCTCTACGAGCGGTACTTC.

Here the CDR3 reads CSADPSGSNEQYF. In nucleotides, the CDR3 is TGCAGTGCTGACCCTAGCGGGAGTAACGAGCAGTACTTC. The chain joins TRBV20-1 to TRBJ2-7, with 10 bases matching TRBD2. The junction had 6 bases not matched to a gene; V was cut back by 5 bases and J by 5 bases. This CDR3 has 13 amino acids. Looked up from germline, CDR1 is DFQATT and CDR2 is SNEGSKA (reference sequence).

The rearrangement links TRBV3-2 to TRBJ2-2; the DNA was not compared with TRBD2, the D call given in the table. TRBV3-2 is marked as a pseudogene. The CDR3 length is 19 residues. The CDR3 DNA reads as TGTGCCAGCAGCCAAGTGGGGGCACTAGCGGGGGGGCCCACCGGGGAGCTGTTTTTT. It encodes CASSQVGALAGGPTGELFF.

In its sample, this clonotype was seen a few times. The chain uses TRBV20-1 and TRBJ2-7, with 7 nucleotides matching TRBD2. The trim removed 0 bases at V and 0 bases at J, leaving 11 bases unmatched. Looked up from germline, CDR1 is DFQATT and CDR2 is SNEGSKA (reference sequence). The CDR3 extends over 17 amino acids. This chain's CDR3 is CSARDPLAAVSSYEQYF. The CDR3 region has the DNA TGCAGTGCTAGAGATCCCCTAGCGGCCGTGAGCTCCTACGAGCAGTACTTC.

This clonotype was found many times. The rearrangement joins TRBV4-3 to TRBJ1-4; a possible D gene is TRBD1 (6 bases). CDR3 length: 15 amino acids. Per germline, CDR1 LGHNA and CDR2 YSLEER. The V and J ends lost 4 bases and 3 bases respectively, with 12 bases between them. The CDR3 spells CASSRNRDSNEKLFF. The CDR3 nucleotides read TGCGCCAGCAGCCGAAACAGGGACTCTAATGAAAAACTGTTTTTT.

This clonotype occurred many times. The rearrangement joins TRBV7-9 to TRBJ1-4, with D hard to call. The V end lost 5 bases, the J end lost 7 bases, and 17 bases lay between the germline ends. Per the germline V gene, CDR1 is SEHNR and CDR2 is FQNEAQ (reference sequence). The CDR3 is 15 residues long. CDR3 loop: CASSLTRGSGEKLFF. CDR3 nucleotide sequence: TGTGCCAGCAGCCTGACCCGAGGGAGCGGTGAAAAACTGTTTTTT.

Written as DNA, the CDR3 is TGTGCCAGCCGCGGGACAGGGGCTTATAGCAATCAGCCCCAGCATTTT. This sequence encodes CASRGTGAYSNQPQHF. The chain combines TRBV27 with TRBJ1-5; 10 nucleotides agree with TRBD1. Germline CDR1 MNHEY, CDR2 SMNVEV (reference sequence). The J segment lost 0 bases and the V segment lost 8 bases, leaving 7 bases of the junction unmatched. The CDR3 extends over 16 amino acids.

This clonotype came up many times. The chain recombines TRBV28 with TRBJ2-6, with D uncertain. Germline CDR1 is MDHEN and CDR2 is SYDVKM. This CDR3 region has 15 residues. Trimming pared 3 bases from V and 0 bases from J, leaving 6 bases between. CDR3 bases: TGTGCCAGCAGTTTTGTGGACTCTGGGGCCAACGTCCTGACTTTC. Translated, it gives CASSFVDSGANVLTF.

This clonotype appeared a few times. V gene TRBV2 combines with J gene TRBJ2-3; 8 positions agree with TRBD1. This CDR3 is built from 14 residues. From germline, CDR1 is SNHLY and CDR2 FYNNEI. V lost 5 bases, J lost 4 bases, and 5 bases stayed unmatched. As DNA, the CDR3 is TGTGCCAGCAGTCCCCGGGACAGGCCAGATACGCAGTATTTT. Amino acids: CASSPRDRPDTQYF.

The chain links TRBV5-8 to TRBJ2-5; 11 positions match TRBD1. Germline V gives CDR1 SGHTS, CDR2 YDEGEE. The CDR3 sequence is 16 residues long. The ends lost 0 bases at V and 1 base at J; junction bases unmatched: 2. The chain's CDR3 is CASSLGTGGLQETQYF. The CDR3 nucleotides are TGTGCCAGCAGCTTGGGGACAGGGGGCCTCCAAGAGACCCAGTACTTC. The whole variable domain, filled in from reference TRBV5-8 and TRBJ2-5, reads EAGVTQSPTHLIKTRGQQATLRCSPISGHTSVYWYQQALGLGLQFLLWYDEGEERNRGNFPPRFSGRQFPNYSSELNVNALELEDSALYLCASSLGTGGLQETQYFGPGTRLLVL.

This rearrangement joins TRBV5-3 to TRBJ2-7; 7 bases map to TRBD1. TRBV5-3 is an open reading frame, and its role is uncertain. V gave up 8 bases and J gave up 2 bases; unmatched junction bases: 13. CDR3 size: 15 residues. CDR3 DNA sequence: TGTGCCAGCTCCACCACAGGGGTATTCACCTACGAGCAGTACTTC. Amino acid sequence: CASSTTGVFTYEQYF.

V is TRBV12-3 or TRBV12-4 and J is TRBJ2-1; D is possibly TRBD1 (6 bases). Trimming shortened V by 11 bases and J by 6 bases, and 26 bases separated the two germline ends. The length of the CDR3 is 16 residues. The CDR3 spells CAASSEGDPWGNEQFF. CDR3 sequence (DNA): TGTGCCGCCAGCTCCGAGGGGGATCCCTGGGGCAATGAGCAGTTCTTC.

Regarding this clonotype: A much larger clonotype is one base distant, so this may be a read error. The CDR3 sequence: CASSPAVGGEKPFF. DNA for the CDR3: TGTGCCAGCAGCCCCGCCGTAGGGGGTGAAAAACCGTTTTTT. The chain links TRBV3-1 to TRBJ1-4; weak D call: TRBD1 (6 bases). CDR3 size: 14 residues. Germline V gives CDR1 LGHDT, CDR2 YNNKEL (reference sequence).

The table lists this clonotype with a count of one. Relative to the germline gene, one junction end is altered; a read error may explain this. The genes are TRBV29-1 and TRBJ1-2; D gene uncertain. Germline CDR1 SQVTM, CDR2 ANQGSEA. CDR3 length: 12 amino acids. The CDR3 protein is CSVGPGLYGSPF. The CDR3 DNA follows: TGCAGCGTTGGTCCAGGCCTCTATGGCTCCCCCTTC.

This clonotype was recorded many times. The chain recombines TRBV7-8 with TRBJ2-7; D remains ambiguous. Germline V CDR1 and CDR2: SGHVS, FQNEAQ. This CDR3 comprises 14 residues. V dropped 6 bases and J dropped 3 bases, with 15 bases sitting between them. CDR3 loop: CASSYRPGDYEQYF. CDR3 coding DNA: TGTGCCAGCAGTTACCGCCCTGGCGACTACGAGCAGTACTTC.

For this clonotype: This may be a read error: a much more frequent sequence differs by one nucleotide. The DNA for the CDR3 is TGTGCCGGCAGCTCCTATTGGGGCCGCACAGATACGCAGTATTTT. It translates to CAGSSYWGRTDTQYF. The genes are TRBV11-2 and TRBJ2-3; possible D gene TRBD1, 5 bases. CDR3 length equals 15 residues. Germline CDR1 reads SGHAT; CDR2 reads FQNNGV. The full variable domain, with the rest looked up from reference TRBV11-2 and TRBJ2-3, is EAGVAQSPRYKIIEKRQSVAFWCNPISGHATLYWYQQILGQGPKLLIQFQNNGVVDDSQLPKDRFSAERLKGVDSTLKIQPAKLEDSAVYLCAGSSYWGRTDTQYFGPGTRLTVL.

This clonotype was recorded at least ten times. The genes are TRBV6-2 or TRBV6-3 and TRBJ2-3, with no clear D. Germline assignment: CDR1 MNHEY and CDR2 SVGEGT. Trimming pared 3 bases from V and 2 bases from J, leaving 6 bases between. The CDR3 length is 13 residues. The CDR3 DNA is TGTGCCAGCAGTTATGGATCCACAGATACGCAGTATTTT. This translates into CASSYGSTDTQYF.

This chain connects TRBV12-5 to TRBJ1-5; D call uncertain. V dropped 0 bases and J dropped 1 base, with 10 bases sitting between them. This CDR3 has 16 amino acids. From germline, CDR1 is LGHNT and CDR2 FRNRAP. Here the CDR3 reads CASGLVHVGSNQPQHF. The CDR3 DNA reads as TGTGCTAGTGGTTTGGTACACGTGGGAAGCAATCAGCCCCAGCATTTT.

This clonotype was seen many times. V usage is TRBV20-1 and J usage is TRBJ2-3; 7 positions agree with TRBD2. There are 14 residues in the CDR3. With 7 bases clipped from V and 2 bases from J, the junction kept 9 bases outside the gene matches. Germline CDR1 reads DFQATT; CDR2 reads SNEGSKA (reference sequence). CDR3 DNA sequence: TGCAGTGAAAAGACTAGCAACCTCACAGATACGCAGTATTTT. Protein product: CSEKTSNLTDTQYF.

On this clonotype: A clone one base away is much larger, so this may be a read error. The CDR3 region has the DNA TGCAGTGCTAGAGGACAGGGAATAAACACTGAAGCTTTCTTT. Translated, it gives CSARGQGINTEAFF. The chain uses TRBV20-1 and TRBJ1-1; the match to TRBD1 covers 7 bases. The trim removed 1 base at V and 2 bases at J, leaving 4 bases unmatched. The CDR3 spans 14 residues. In germline, CDR1 is DFQATT, CDR2 SNEGSKA (reference sequence).

A remark on this clonotype: Possible read error: a much larger clone is one base away. The chain recombines TRBV7-9 with TRBJ2-3; 9 bases match TRBD2. Per germline, CDR1 SEHNR and CDR2 FQNEAQ (reference sequence). The CDR3 is 16 amino acids. In DNA, the CDR3 is TGTGCCCGCAGCTTAGTTCGCGGGGGGGTCACAGATACGCAGTATTTT. Amino acids: CARSLVRGGVTDTQYF.

This clonotype was recorded many times. The chain recombines TRBV29-1 with TRBJ2-3, with 13 nucleotides matching TRBD2. The germline gives CDR1 SQVTM, CDR2 ANQGSEA. V was clipped by 7 bases and J by 5 bases; unmatched bases: 9. This CDR3 contains 15 residues. Here the CDR3 DNA reads TGCAGCGCGTGGACTAGCGGGGGAATAGGAGATACGCAGTATTTT. Protein: CSAWTSGGIGDTQYF.